One and the same sample provided the 8 T cell receptor beta chains below, sequenced in a study of radiation and T cells in renal cell carcinoma. Stated time point: blood 2 weeks post-SBRT. Treatment reported: 15 Gy SBRT to primary tumor, nephrectomy 4 weeks later. Produced via immunoSEQ multiplex PCR; TCRdb's table is partial and in-frame only. This table has about 130,000 clones, more than 80% appearing once. Here the sequenced sample was blood, taken from a patient whose treatment included radiotherapy and nephrectomy. The source is a woman aged 55-70 years with renal cell carcinoma.

This clone was counted a few times. The DNA of the CDR3 is TGTGCCAGCAGCCCTATGGGGACTAGCGTAGAAGTTACGCAGTATTTT. It yields the protein CASSPMGTSVEVTQYF. The rearrangement links TRBV7-2 to TRBJ2-3, with 10 nucleotides matching TRBD2. Germline loops: CDR1 SGHTA, CDR2 FQGNSA. The CDR3 is made up of 16 amino acids. V gave up 5 bases and J gave up 8 bases; unmatched junction bases: 13.

The V gene is TRBV2, the J gene TRBJ2-7; 10 bases align to TRBD1. The CDR3 consists of 16 residues. Germline CDR1 SNHLY, CDR2 FYNNEI. After removal of 3 bases from V and 3 bases from J, the junction contained 8 bases not matched to a gene. CDR3: CASSDPGQGVGYEQYF. In nucleotides, the CDR3 is TGTGCCAGCAGTGATCCAGGACAGGGGGTGGGCTACGAGCAGTACTTC.

The rearrangement links TRBV5-4 to TRBJ2-7; possibly TRBD2 for D (6 bases). CDR3 length: 14 amino acids. The germline CDR1 and CDR2 sequences are SGHNT and YYREEE (reference sequence). The V end lost 4 bases, the J end lost 0 bases, and 11 bases lay between the germline ends. CDR3 DNA: TGTGCCAGCAGCCTGGGACTGAGCTCCTACGAGCAGTACTTC. It is translated as CASSLGLSSYEQYF.

This rearrangement joins TRBV7-9 to TRBJ2-5; no clear D gene. Germline CDR1 is SEHNR and CDR2 is FQNEAQ (reference sequence). The CDR3 contains 14 residues. The ends were cut back, 3 bases at V and 5 bases at J, with 13 bases in the middle. Written as DNA, the CDR3 is TGTGCCAGCAGCTTGGATGGGCTACGGGAGACCCAGTACTTC. Translation gives CASSLDGLRETQYF.

The chain uses TRBV7-9 and TRBJ1-2; no clear D gene. The CDR3 is 12 residues long. The germline V and J ends were trimmed by 7 bases and 8 bases, with 14 bases remaining between them. Germline CDR1 and CDR2: SEHNR and FQNEAQ (reference sequence). The CDR3 coding sequence is TGTGCCAGCACCTTTATCAGTGGCGGCTACACCTTC. Its translation is CASTFISGGYTF.

This clone was observed a handful of times. The chain combines TRBV10-3 with TRBJ2-7; 7 nucleotides line up with TRBD1. This CDR3 region has 16 residues. From germline, CDR1 is ENHRY and CDR2 SYGVKD. The trim removed 0 bases at V and 3 bases at J, leaving 8 bases unmatched. The CDR3 sequence is CAISESLQGLVYEQYF. CDR3 nucleotides: TGTGCCATCAGTGAGTCACTACAGGGGCTAGTCTACGAGCAGTACTTC.

This clone was recorded a few times. The chain has TRBV19 and TRBJ1-5, with unresolved D. V lost 7 bases to trimming and J lost 2 bases, with 18 bases between them. Germline V CDR1 and CDR2: LNHDA, SQIVND (reference sequence). The length of the CDR3 is 16 residues. CDR3 amino acids: CASTGVNNFGNQPQHF. The CDR3 bases are TGTGCCAGTACTGGGGTTAACAATTTCGGCAATCAGCCCCAGCATTTT.

J is TRBJ2-5 and V is TRBV6-5; D gene uncertain. The CDR3 spans 15 residues. V was shortened by 4 bases and J by 2 bases, with 14 bases between the two germline ends. CDR1 is MNHEY and CDR2 is SVGAGI in the germline V gene. The CDR3: CASSSSGRSQETQYF. DNA for the CDR3: TGTGCCAGCAGTTCGTCGGGCAGATCTCAAGAGACCCAGTACTTC.